This T cell receptor beta chain was retrieved from a study of cytomegalovirus exposure and HLA in healthy donors. Study-level results: A later analysis reported that several of the most significant clusters appeared to be linked to common viral pathogens, among them Epstein-Barr virus. Cytomegalovirus association was assigned to over 150 TCR beta chains. TCR beta V- and J-gene trimming, according to a later analysis, was linked to a missense DCLRE1C variant.

Among the donors, all were healthy bone marrow donors. PCR used 60 Vbeta primers and 13 Jbeta primers. Sequencing was performed with immunoSEQ multiplex PCR; in TCRdb, only in-frame clones are kept and a portion is missing. The sample holds 150,000 to 200,000 clones, about 70% seen once. The germline V and J ends were trimmed by 4 bases and 9 bases, with 26 bases remaining between them. This CDR3 is built from 17 residues. From germline, CDR1 is SGDLS and CDR2 YYNGEE. This clone was counted a few times. Antigen: not known. Sequenced: PBMCs. The chain links TRBV9 to TRBJ2-1; TRBD1 might be the D (7 bases). This receptor was taken from a woman between 35 and 50 years old in good health and CMV-seropositive. CDR3 protein: CASSPSVVVQGYSEQFF. In DNA form, the CDR3 reads TGTGCCAGCAGCCCTAGCGTAGTTGTACAGGGGTATAGTGAGCAGTTCTTC.